Listed below are T cell receptor beta chains from one sample, sequenced in a study of T-cell memory formation after mild COVID-19. TCRdb ran MiXCR on the 5' RACE reads and lists one entry per CDR3 protein. The table has more than 250,000 distinct CDR3 sequences, around 17% seen once. The sequenced sample consisted of PBMCs or a T cell subset sorted from them (not recorded which). The receptors derive from a man aged 18 to 29 who had mild COVID-19 (a few samples of this study predate the infection). Cell type and time point are not known. Each CDR3 is given with its conserved first and last residue. The order of the fields is V gene, J gene, D gene, clone size, CDR3 length, CDR3 protein, CDR3 DNA. D genes are given only for firm matches. The listing skips clone size in some rows; elsewhere it reads once, few, many or a size class.

V: TRBV7-8
J: TRBJ2-4
D: .
size: few
length: 12
CDR3: CASSPGGNIQYF
DNA: TGTGCCAGCAGCCCAGGGGGGAACATTCAGTACTTC

V: TRBV7-2
J: TRBJ1-1
D: .
size: .
length: 13
CDR3: CASSSGRRTEAFF
DNA: TGTGCCAGCAGCTCCGGGAGACGCACTGAAGCTTTCTTT

V: TRBV25-1
J: TRBJ1-4
D: TRBD1
size: few
length: 14
CDR3: CASTPGTGNEKLFF
DNA: TGTGCCAGCACTCCGGGGACAGGGAATGAAAAACTGTTTTTT

V: TRBV7-2
J: TRBJ1-3
D: .
size: few
length: 13
CDR3: CASSLGEENTIYF
DNA: TGTGCCAGCAGCTTAGGGGAGGAAAACACCATATATTTT

V: TRBV7-2
J: TRBJ2-4
D: .
size: many
length: 13
CDR3: CASSLGPLNIQYF
DNA: TGTGCCAGCAGCTTGGGGCCACTAAACATTCAGTACTTC

V: TRBV7-6
J: TRBJ1-1
D: .
size: .
length: 14
CDR3: CASSLALVSTEAFF
DNA: TGTGCCAGCAGCTTAGCGTTGGTGAGCACTGAAGCTTTCTTT

V: TRBV6-5
J: TRBJ2-1
D: .
size: few
length: 16
CDR3: CASSNYGIGGYNEQFF
DNA: TGTGCCAGCAGTAACTACGGCATAGGAGGGTACAATGAGCAGTTCTTC

V: TRBV24-1
J: TRBJ2-2
D: .
size: .
length: 14
CDR3: CATSDEVGYGELFF
DNA: TGTGCCACCAGTGACGAAGTAGGGTACGGGGAGCTGTTTTTT

V: TRBV7-3
J: TRBJ1-6
D: .
size: few
length: 16
CDR3: CASSLQGPGNNSPLHF
DNA: TGTGCCAGCAGCTTACAAGGGCCCGGGAATAATTCACCCCTCCACTTT

V: TRBV6-2/TRBV6-3
J: TRBJ1-2
D: .
size: .
length: 12
CDR3: CASSYDAYGYTF
DNA: TGTGCCAGCAGTTACGATGCCTATGGCTACACCTTC

V: TRBV6-5
J: TRBJ2-3
D: .
size: few
length: 15
CDR3: CASSYVTGHTDTQYF
DNA: TGTGCCAGCAGTTACGTGACAGGACACACAGATACGCAGTATTTT

V: TRBV5-1
J: TRBJ2-3
D: TRBD1
size: few
length: 14
CDR3: CASSPGQGKDTQYF
DNA: TGCGCCAGCAGCCCGGGACAGGGGAAAGATACGCAGTATTTT

V: TRBV11-3
J: TRBJ2-1
D: TRBD1
size: once
length: 17
CDR3: CASSIGTGLETYNEQFF
DNA: TGTGCCAGCAGCATCGGGACAGGGCTGGAGACCTACAATGAGCAGTTCTTC

V: TRBV5-5
J: TRBJ1-2
D: TRBD1
size: .
length: 13
CDR3: CASSKGTDYGYTF
DNA: TGTGCCAGCAGCAAAGGGACAGACTATGGCTACACCTTC

V: TRBV6-6
J: TRBJ1-1
D: .
size: few
length: 13
CDR3: CASTQGKVGEAFF
DNA: TGTGCCAGCACCCAGGGGAAGGTAGGGGAAGCTTTCTTT

V: TRBV20-1
J: TRBJ2-2
D: .
size: .
length: 16
CDR3: CSARDKRGGGTGELFF
DNA: TGCAGTGCTAGAGATAAGAGGGGCGGAGGCACCGGGGAGCTGTTTTTT

V: TRBV5-1
J: TRBJ1-1
D: .
size: few
length: 13
CDR3: CASSLGTGTEAFF
DNA: TGCGCCAGCAGCTTAGGCACCGGGACTGAAGCTTTCTTT

V: TRBV20-1
J: TRBJ1-2
D: .
size: .
length: 13
CDR3: CSALNVGGSGYTF
DNA: TGCAGTGCTCTAAACGTAGGGGGAAGTGGCTACACCTTC

V: TRBV6-5
J: TRBJ2-1
D: TRBD2
size: few
length: 14
CDR3: CASSWGLARHEQFF
DNA: TGTGCCAGCAGTTGGGGACTAGCGAGGCATGAGCAGTTCTTC

V: TRBV7-9
J: TRBJ1-1
D: .
size: .
length: 14
CDR3: CASSSRVGRLAAFF
DNA: TGTGCCAGCAGCTCCCGTGTAGGGAGGTTGGCGGCTTTCTTT

V: TRBV9
J: TRBJ2-7
D: TRBD1
size: few
length: 14
CDR3: CASSTGQDTYEQYF
DNA: TGTGCCAGCAGCACCGGACAGGATACCTACGAGCAGTACTTC

V: TRBV20-1
J: TRBJ1-5
D: .
size: .
length: 12
CDR3: CSALRSGQPQHF
DNA: TGCAGTGCCCTAAGGAGTGGGCAGCCCCAGCATTTT